This T cell receptor (beta chain) was recovered during a study of regulatory T cells in long-lasting Graves disease. Study outcomes and limitations: Relative to new patients (roughly 980), persistent patients exhibited greater sharing of public clonotypes (approximately 2,500). The study found TRBV28, TRBJ1-2 and TRBJ2-5 favored in persistent disease.

Many counts were recorded for this clonotype. Its antigen remains unidentified. Germline V CDR1 and CDR2: SGHAT, FQDESV (reference sequence). V was trimmed by 1 base and J by 3 bases, leaving 9 bases between them. This CDR3 is built from 14 residues. Construction of the TCR beta libraries employed iRepertoire HTBI primers in conjunction with Arm-PCR of CDR3 regions. One entry per CDR3 protein, called by TCRdb with MiXCR from the multiplex PCR reads. The sample records fewer than 600,000 distinct CDR3 sequences, approximately 22% being singletons. Time point defined: persistent/refractory GD, antithyroid drugs over 5 years with positive TRAb. RNA isolated from PBMCs was used to make the TCR library.

The TCR comes from a female donor with Graves disease. The sample consisted of peripheral blood mononuclear cells (PBMCs), taken when the disease was refractory, from a patient treated with antithyroid drugs. The chain uses TRBV11-1 and TRBJ2-5; TRBD2 is a possible D gene (6 bases). Written as DNA, the CDR3 is TGTGCCAGCAGCTTAGGGGAGGCAGAAGAGACCCAGTACTTC. Amino acids: CASSLGEAEETQYF.